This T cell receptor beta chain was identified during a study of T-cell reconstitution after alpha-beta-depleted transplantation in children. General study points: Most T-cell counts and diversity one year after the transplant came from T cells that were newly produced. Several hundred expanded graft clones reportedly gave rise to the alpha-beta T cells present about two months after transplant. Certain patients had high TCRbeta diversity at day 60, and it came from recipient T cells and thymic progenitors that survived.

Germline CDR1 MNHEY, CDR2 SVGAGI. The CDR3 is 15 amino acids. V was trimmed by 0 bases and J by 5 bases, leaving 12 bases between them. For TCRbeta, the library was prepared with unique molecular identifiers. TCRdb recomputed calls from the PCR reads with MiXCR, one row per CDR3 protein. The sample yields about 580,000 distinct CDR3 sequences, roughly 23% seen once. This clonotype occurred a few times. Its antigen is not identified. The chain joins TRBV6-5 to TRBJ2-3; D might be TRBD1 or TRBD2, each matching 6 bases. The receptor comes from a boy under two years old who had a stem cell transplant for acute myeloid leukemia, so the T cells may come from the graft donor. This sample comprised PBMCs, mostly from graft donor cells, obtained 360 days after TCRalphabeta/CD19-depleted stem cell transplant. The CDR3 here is CASSYSQGRGDTQYF. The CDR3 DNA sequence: TGTGCCAGCAGTTACTCCCAGGGGCGGGGAGATACGCAGTATTTT.